Presented here are 32 T cell receptor beta chains from one specimen sequenced in a study of T cell repertoires in cytomegalovirus infection. Their antigens are not known. Each CDR3 protein is one row after TCRdb ran MiXCR on the reads. The sample includes some 940,000 distinct CDR3 sequences, roughly 31% of them seen just once. This sample comprised cultured CD8+ T cells from PBMCs, obtained from culture after CMV antigen stimulation. The receptors were sampled from a human donor in good health (CMV status not recorded). Some clones in this sample may be carry-over from other donors' samples.

This clonotype was observed a handful of times. This chain joins TRBV7-8 and TRBJ1-2; no firm D call. In germline, CDR1 is SGHVS, CDR2 FQNEAQ. With 5 bases removed from V and 6 bases from J, the gap between germline ends came to 16 bases. The CDR3 is 14 amino acids. CDR3 loop: CASSPDLGLDGYTF. CDR3 sequence (DNA): TGTGCCAGCAGCCCCGACCTTGGGCTAGATGGCTACACCTTC. Supplemented by reference TRBV7-8 and TRBJ1-2, the full variable domain reads GAGVSQSPRYKVAKRGQDVALRCDPISGHVSLFWYQQALGQGPEFLTYFQNEAQLDKSGLPSDRFFAERPEGSVSTLKIQRTQQEDSAVYLCASSPDLGLDGYTFGSGTRLTVV.

This chain links TRBV20-1 with TRBJ2-1; TRBD2 agrees at 7 bases. This CDR3 comprises 14 residues. Germline CDR1 is DFQATT and CDR2 is SNEGSKA (reference sequence). V lost 5 bases and J lost 4; bases outside the gene matches: 8. CDR3 amino acids: CSAPVSSGYNEQFF. The CDR3 nucleotides read TGCAGTGCTCCCGTCTCTAGCGGATACAATGAGCAGTTCTTC.

This clonotype was detected only a few times. This chain connects TRBV4-2 to TRBJ1-1; no reliable D call. CDR1 is LGHNA, CDR2 YNFKEQ, per germline. CDR3 length equals 13 residues. The V end lost 1 base, the J end lost 8 bases, and 11 bases lay between the germline ends. CDR3 amino acids: CASSQGGIIEAFF. CDR3 DNA: TGTGCCAGCAGCCAAGGAGGGATTATCGAAGCTTTCTTT.

The sample holds many counts of this clonotype. The chain combines TRBV4-1 with TRBJ2-3, with D unclear. Looked up from germline, CDR1 is MGHRA and CDR2 is YSYEKL. Trimming left V 1 base short and J 2 bases short, with 10 bases between. The CDR3 sequence is 15 residues long. The CDR3 DNA is TGCGCCAGCAGCCAAGTTCAGGCAATCACAGATACGCAGTATTTT. Translating it yields CASSQVQAITDTQYF.

Only a few counts were recorded for this clonotype. The J gene is TRBJ1-5, the V gene TRBV12-3 or TRBV12-4; D gene uncertain. CDR3 length equals 13 residues. V lost 1 base and J lost 9, with 10 bases in between. The CDR3 nucleotides are TGTGCCAGCAGTTTAGGGAGCGGAGGGCCCCAGCATTTT. Protein: CASSLGSGGPQHF.

This sequence joins TRBV7-2 and TRBJ2-5; D gene uncertain. V was trimmed by 1 base and J by 10 bases, leaving 13 bases between them. The CDR3 runs 13 residues. CDR1 SGHTA and CDR2 FQGNSA come from the germline V gene. The CDR3 bases are TGTGCCAGCAGCTTAGTCGGCTATAAGGACCAGTACTTC. Its protein product is CASSLVGYKDQYF.

J is TRBJ1-6 and V is TRBV27; D is unclear. V lost 2 bases, J lost 3 bases, and 8 bases lay in between. This CDR3 contains 15 residues. Per the germline V gene, CDR1 is MNHEY and CDR2 is SMNVEV (reference sequence). The CDR3 sequence is CASSLTLFYNSPLHF. The CDR3 nucleotides are TGTGCCAGCAGTTTAACACTGTTCTATAATTCACCCCTCCACTTT.

The V and J genes are TRBV25-1 and TRBJ1-2; D possibly corresponds to TRBD1 (5 bases). Trimming removed 1 base from V and 4 bases from J, with 13 bases in between. This CDR3 comprises 15 residues. Germline V gene data show CDR1 as MGHDK and CDR2 as SYGVNS. The CDR3 DNA is TGTGCCAGCAGTGAATCCCCCAGGGACGTCTATGGCTACACCTTC. It specifies CASSESPRDVYGYTF.

This clonotype has a handful of counts. The chain couples TRBV6-8 to TRBJ1-1; tentative D call: TRBD1 (6 bases). V was pared by 5 bases and J by 6 bases, with 13 bases between. CDR1 is MNHGY and CDR2 is SAAAGT in the germline V gene. The length of the CDR3 is 13 residues. The CDR3 sequence: CASSPQGLAEAFF. The CDR3 bases are TGTGCCAGCAGTCCTCAGGGGTTGGCTGAAGCTTTCTTT.

This clonotype has just a few counts. The rearrangement links TRBV18 to TRBJ2-7; D could derive from TRBD1 or TRBD2 (5 bases each). Germline lookup yields CDR1 KGHSH and CDR2 LQKENI. The V gene lost 2 bases and the J gene lost 5 bases, with 13 bases spanning the gap. CDR3 length equals 14 residues. The CDR3 coding sequence is TGTGCCAGCTCACCAACATCGAGGGGCCACGAGCAGTACTTC. It encodes CASSPTSRGHEQYF.

The chain is built from TRBV28 and TRBJ1-5; TRBD1 is a possible D gene (6 bases). The V gene lost 3 bases and the J gene lost 3 bases, with 12 bases spanning the gap. In germline, CDR1 is MDHEN, CDR2 SYDVKM. This CDR3 comprises 15 residues. In DNA form, the CDR3 reads TGTGCCAGCAGTTTGGGGGCCTCCGACAATCAGCCCCAGCATTTT. As protein: CASSLGASDNQPQHF.

This clonotype has ten or more counts. The chain couples TRBV6-5 to TRBJ1-4, with TRBD1 as a possible D gene (5 bases). Germline V gives CDR1 MNHEY, CDR2 SVGAGI. Trimming took off 5 bases at V and 8 bases at J, with 24 bases between the two ends. CDR3 length: 17 residues. In nucleotides, the CDR3 is TGTGCCAGCAGTGCGATTGGGAGGGGAGAGATAGTCGAAAAACTGTTTTTT. Protein: CASSAIGRGEIVEKLFF.

The sample holds a few counts of this clonotype. The CDR3 loop reads CASSQGPVGGPYNEQFF. The CDR3, as DNA: TGCGCCAGCAGCCAAGGTCCGGTTGGGGGACCCTACAATGAGCAGTTCTTC. The chain recombines TRBV4-1 with TRBJ2-1; tentatively, D is TRBD1 or TRBD2 (5 bases each). The CDR3 is 17 residues long. In germline, CDR1 is MGHRA, CDR2 YSYEKL. The V gene lost 1 base and the J gene lost 2 bases, with 15 bases spanning the gap.

The chain links TRBV28 to TRBJ2-7; D call uncertain. The CDR3 sequence is 15 residues long. Germline-derived CDR1 and CDR2 are MDHEN and SYDVKM. The CDR3, as DNA: TGTGCCGGCAGTACCCCAGACAAAGGACCTTACGAGCAGTACGTC. Amino acid sequence: CAGSTPDKGPYEQYV.

The V call is TRBV9, the J call TRBJ2-3; D is ambiguous. Germline CDR1 reads SGDLS; CDR2 reads YYNGEE. This CDR3 spans 15 amino acids. V lost 4 bases and J 0 bases, leaving 12 bases between the germline ends. This chain's CDR3 is CASSTDSGSTDTQYF. CDR3 nucleotide sequence: TGTGCCAGCAGCACCGACTCAGGCAGCACAGATACGCAGTATTTT.

This clonotype was seen at least ten times. The CDR3 reads CASSEDRGRFFTIYF. CDR3 nucleotides: TGTGCCAGCAGTGAAGATCGAGGACGGTTTTTCACCATATATTTT. V is TRBV2 and J is TRBJ1-3, with D uncertain. This CDR3 comprises 15 residues. From germline, CDR1 is SNHLY and CDR2 FYNNEI. Between the trimmed V and J ends, which lost 1 base and 9 bases, there was a span of 16 bases.

The chain combines TRBV20-1 with TRBJ1-1; D uncertain. This CDR3 is 13 amino acids long. Germline CDR1 is DFQATT and CDR2 is SNEGSKA (reference sequence). Trimming cost V 7 bases and J 5 bases, with 17 bases left between them. The CDR3 spells CSVPGPWRTEAFF. The CDR3 nucleotides are TGCAGTGTTCCGGGCCCGTGGAGGACTGAAGCTTTCTTT.

A word on this clonotype: It may be a read error: a sequence one base away is much more abundant. This chain connects TRBV12-3 or TRBV12-4 to TRBJ2-1; 7 bases align to TRBD1. Trimming cost V 3 bases and J 7 bases; bases outside gene matches: 12. The CDR3 spans 16 residues. The CDR3 loop reads CASSFVVWGQTNEQFF. The CDR3 bases are TGTGCCAGCAGTTTTGTCGTGTGGGGACAGACTAATGAGCAGTTCTTC.

The rearrangement uses TRBV11-3 and TRBJ2-7; D remains ambiguous. V lost 8 bases to trimming and J lost 6 bases, with 17 bases between them. Germline V gene sequence: CDR1 SGHNT, CDR2 YENEEA. The CDR3 has 13 amino acids. The CDR3 DNA is TGTGCCAGCTCCCGGGTCGCAATATCCGAGCAGTACTTC. Protein product: CASSRVAISEQYF. The variable domain in full, completed from reference TRBV11-3 and TRBJ2-7, reads EAGVVQSPRYKIIEKKQPVAFWCNPISGHNTLYWYLQNLGQGPELLIRYENEEAVDDSQLPKDRFSAERLKGVDSTLKIQPAELGDSAVYLCASSRVAISEQYFGPGTRLTVT.

The V call is TRBV6-6, the J call TRBJ2-3, with D perhaps matching TRBD1 or TRBD2 (6 bases each). The germline V and J ends were trimmed by 8 bases and 1 base, with 7 bases remaining between them. Germline V lookup: CDR1 MNHNY, CDR2 SVGAGI (reference sequence). The CDR3 sequence is 12 residues long. CDR3 region: CASGGRTDTQYF. The CDR3 coding sequence is TGTGCCAGCGGGGGGCGCACAGATACGCAGTATTTT.

This clonotype was counted only a few times. The chain couples TRBV9 to TRBJ2-1; D is undetermined. V dropped 0 bases and J dropped 5 bases, with 3 bases sitting between them. The CDR3 is 12 residues long. Germline CDR1 SGDLS, CDR2 YYNGEE. The CDR3 DNA reads as TGTGCCAGCAGCGTAGGCGACAATGAGCAGTTCTTC. This encodes CASSVGDNEQFF.

The rearrangement joins TRBV5-1 to TRBJ2-1; TRBD2 matches 10 bases. Germline trimming cut 0 bases from V and 8 bases from J; bases unmatched to any gene: 11. Germline V gives CDR1 SGHRS, CDR2 YFSETQ. The CDR3 is 17 amino acids. Here the CDR3 DNA reads TGCGCCAGCAGCTTGGGATCTAGCGGGGGCCCTACCCATGAGCAGTTCTTC. It specifies CASSLGSSGGPTHEQFF.

This clonotype was counted between two and nine times. The chain combines TRBV9 with TRBJ2-4; 12 nucleotides line up with TRBD2. Germline loops: CDR1 SGDLS, CDR2 YYNGEE. CDR3 length: 15 residues. The V segment lost 4 bases and the J segment 8 bases; nucleotides outside the gene matches: 7. The chain's CDR3 is CASSPRTSGVDIQYF. Here the CDR3 DNA reads TGTGCCAGCAGCCCCCGGACTAGCGGGGTTGACATTCAGTACTTC.

The chain couples TRBV27 to TRBJ1-6; D may be TRBD1 (6 bases). CDR1 and CDR2 from the germline V gene are MNHEY and SMNVEV (reference sequence). This CDR3 comprises 14 residues. V gave up 5 bases and J gave up 7 bases, with 12 bases separating them. The CDR3 is CASSPQGFNSPLHF. CDR3 DNA: TGTGCCAGCAGTCCACAGGGTTTCAATTCACCCCTCCACTTT.

This clonotype was detected a few times. V gene TRBV11-2 combines with J gene TRBJ1-2; 8 nucleotides agree with TRBD1. Germline-derived CDR1 and CDR2 are SGHAT and FQNNGV. The V segment lost 1 base and the J segment 3 bases; nucleotides outside the gene matches: 4. The CDR3 totals 15 residues. CDR3 DNA sequence: TGTGCCAGCAGCTTAGCAGGGGGCGAGTACTATGGCTACACCTTC. Residues: CASSLAGGEYYGYTF. The whole variable domain, filled in from reference TRBV11-2 and TRBJ1-2, reads EAGVAQSPRYKIIEKRQSVAFWCNPISGHATLYWYQQILGQGPKLLIQFQNNGVVDDSQLPKDRFSAERLKGVDSTLKIQPAKLEDSAVYLCASSLAGGEYYGYTFGSGTRLTVV.

The chain carries TRBV11-2 and TRBJ2-5, with 8 bases aligning to TRBD2. The CDR3 sequence is 15 residues long. V shed 2 bases, J shed 6 bases, and the junction held 8 bases outside the gene matches. CDR1 SGHAT and CDR2 FQNNGV come from the germline V gene. DNA of the CDR3: TGTGCCAGCAGCTTAACCGCCGGGGGGGAACAGACCCAGTACTTC. Translated: CASSLTAGGEQTQYF.

This clonotype turned up a few times. V and J are TRBV5-4 and TRBJ2-7; D unresolved. The CDR3 runs 12 residues. Trimming took off 4 bases at V and 1 base at J, with 6 bases between the two ends. Germline V gene sequence: CDR1 SGHNT, CDR2 YYREEE (reference sequence). CDR3 protein: CASSGESYEQYF. CDR3 sequence (DNA): TGTGCCAGCAGCGGAGAATCCTACGAGCAGTACTTC.

This chain uses TRBV7-9 with TRBJ2-4, with 10 bases matching TRBD1. The CDR3 has 16 amino acids. Germline trimming cut 5 bases from V and 1 base from J; bases unmatched to any gene: 5. Germline loops: CDR1 SEHNR, CDR2 FQNEAQ (reference sequence). CDR3 residues: CASSPRQGAAKNIQYF. The CDR3 DNA sequence: TGTGCCAGCAGCCCGCGACAGGGGGCGGCCAAAAACATTCAGTACTTC.

The rearrangement uses TRBV5-1 and TRBJ1-6; no firm D call. The CDR3 length is 15 residues. The V gene lost 3 bases and the J gene lost 7 bases, with 14 bases spanning the gap. Germline V gives CDR1 SGHRS, CDR2 YFSETQ. DNA for the CDR3: TGCGCCAGCAGCTCAACCGGAGGCGGGAATTCACCCCTCCACTTT. The encoded protein is CASSSTGGGNSPLHF.

There are a few counts of this clonotype. The J gene is TRBJ2-2, the V gene TRBV12-3 or TRBV12-4; TRBD1 matches 7 bases. Losses at the gene ends were 6 bases for V and 7 bases for J; bases not matched to a gene: 5. The CDR3 contains 13 residues. CDR3 DNA: TGTGCCAGCAGCACAGGGGTTCTCGGGGAGCTGTTTTTT. Its protein is CASSTGVLGELFF.

In its sample, this clonotype was seen once. The CDR3 sequence is CASSQTGSGDTEAFF. Here the CDR3 DNA reads TGCGCCAGCAGCCAGACAGGGTCGGGGGACACTGAAGCTTTCTTT. The V call is TRBV4-1, the J call TRBJ1-1; 7 bases are a match to TRBD1. The CDR3 spans 15 residues. V dropped 3 bases and J dropped 3; count of bases not matched to a gene: 7. Germline CDR1 reads MGHRA; CDR2 reads YSYEKL.

V usage is TRBV27 and J usage is TRBJ2-3; 9 bases are shared with TRBD1. Germline CDR1 reads MNHEY; CDR2 reads SMNVEV (reference sequence). The junction had 7 bases not matched to a gene; V was cut back by 8 bases and J by 4 bases. This CDR3 is built from 14 residues. The CDR3 DNA reads TGTGCCAGCCATCACGGGACAGGGCCAGATACGCAGTATTTT. Protein: CASHHGTGPDTQYF.